This passage covers 12 T cell receptor beta chains from one sample sequenced in a study of shared clonotypes between healthy human individuals. The data were produced by immunoSEQ multiplex PCR, yet TCRdb's version contains in-frame clones alone and is incomplete. Among more than 2 million clones, roughly 95% were seen once, and the ten largest hold about 0.13%. Sequenced material: naive CD4+ T cells sorted from blood. Subset here: CD45RA+ positively selected. The receptors were gathered from a man aged 18 to 29 in good health.

The V and J genes are TRBV6-5 and TRBJ1-5; 7 positions match TRBD1. J was trimmed by 4 bases and V by 6 bases; bases with no gene match: 6. Germline CDR1 is MNHEY and CDR2 is SVGAGI. This CDR3 contains 14 residues. CDR3 sequence: CASRTGTANQPQHF. CDR3 DNA: TGTGCCAGCAGGACCGGGACAGCTAATCAGCCCCAGCATTTT.

This clone was picked up one time. This chain links TRBV5-1 with TRBJ2-1; TRBD2 might be the D (6 bases). Per the germline V gene, CDR1 is SGHRS and CDR2 is YFSETQ. The length of the CDR3 is 16 residues. Trimming took off 5 bases at V and 0 bases at J, with 15 bases between the two ends. This CDR3 is CASRVGGVSSYNEQFF. CDR3 coding DNA: TGCGCCAGCAGGGTCGGCGGGGTAAGCTCCTACAATGAGCAGTTCTTC.

The rearrangement links TRBV6-5 to TRBJ2-7; 9 bases agree with TRBD1. The CDR3 contains 15 residues. Trimming cost V 5 bases and J 2 bases; bases outside gene matches: 7. Germline V gene sequence: CDR1 MNHEY, CDR2 SVGAGI. Written as DNA, the CDR3 is TGTGCCAGCAGTCCGGGCGGGACAGGGACCTACGAGCAGTACTTC. As protein: CASSPGGTGTYEQYF.

This rearrangement joins TRBV7-2 to TRBJ2-7, with D perhaps TRBD2 (6 bases). Germline assignment: CDR1 SGHTA and CDR2 FQGNSA. The CDR3 length is 15 residues. Trimming took 5 bases from V and 2 from J, leaving 16 bases between them. For the CDR3, the DNA is TGTGCCAGCAGCCGATCCGGGACTGACGCCTACGAGCAGTACTTC. Residues: CASSRSGTDAYEQYF.

This chain links TRBV28 with TRBJ1-6; D unresolved. V was clipped by 5 bases and J by 4 bases, with 3 bases between them. This CDR3 region has 12 residues. Germline V gene lookup returns CDR1 MDHEN and CDR2 SYDVKM. CDR3 loop: CASSDYNSPLHF. The CDR3, as DNA: TGTGCCAGCAGTGATTATAATTCACCCCTCCACTTT.

This clone showed up just once. The chain is built from TRBV4-1 and TRBJ2-7; 8 nucleotides line up with TRBD2. The CDR3 runs to 15 residues. Germline CDR1 MGHRA, CDR2 YSYEKL. Trimming at V came to 2 bases and at J to 1 base, leaving 4 bases not matched to a gene. CDR3 bases: TGCGCCAGCAGCCAATCACTAGCGGCATCCTACGAGCAGTACTTC. This encodes CASSQSLAASYEQYF.

This clone was detected a few times. The V and J genes are TRBV6-5 and TRBJ1-5; no reliable D call. The CDR3 consists of 11 residues. Germline-derived CDR1 and CDR2 are MNHEY and SVGAGI. With 11 bases removed from V and 5 bases from J, the gap between germline ends came to 10 bases. This CDR3 is CAVGRDQPQHF. The CDR3 coding sequence is TGTGCCGTAGGTCGGGATCAGCCCCAGCATTTT.

The chain employs TRBV6-5 and TRBJ2-1, with 7 bases aligning to TRBD1. Germline-derived CDR1 and CDR2 are MNHEY and SVGAGI. There are 15 residues in the CDR3. Trimming took 6 bases from V and 8 from J; bases not matched to a gene: 13. As DNA, the CDR3 is TGTGCCAGCAGCAGCGGACAGGCTCCCTCGGATGAGCAGTTCTTC. Protein sequence: CASSSGQAPSDEQFF.

The chain links TRBV18 to TRBJ1-1; D is unresolved. The germline gives CDR1 KGHSH, CDR2 LQKENI. This CDR3 comprises 17 residues. Trimming removed 0 bases at V and 2 bases at J, with 16 bases between. The CDR3: CASSPPGTPSLNTEAFF. The CDR3 region has the DNA TGTGCCAGCTCACCACCAGGAACCCCTTCTTTAAACACTGAAGCTTTCTTT.

CDR3 nucleotides: TGTGCCAGCAGACCCTCGGGGGGAGAAACTGAAGCTTTCTTT. Amino acid sequence: CASRPSGGETEAFF. V and J are TRBV6-5 and TRBJ1-1; tentatively, D is TRBD1 (5 bases). Trimming left V 6 bases short and J 5 bases short, with 16 bases between. The germline gives CDR1 MNHEY, CDR2 SVGAGI. The CDR3 runs to 14 residues.

The chain links TRBV11-2 to TRBJ2-3; 7 positions agree with TRBD1. Germline V gene lookup returns CDR1 SGHAT and CDR2 FQNNGV. The J segment lost 6 bases and the V segment lost 5 bases, leaving 8 bases of the junction unmatched. The CDR3 is made up of 14 amino acids. CDR3 DNA: TGTGCCAGCAGCACACAGGGGTTGCAGGATACGCAGTATTTT. Encoded protein: CASSTQGLQDTQYF.

For this clone: Distinct nucleotide sequences in the sample also encode this CDR3. The V and J genes are TRBV29-1 and TRBJ2-3; a weak D match, TRBD1 (5 bases). From germline, CDR1 is SQVTM and CDR2 ANQGSEA. V was trimmed by 3 bases and J by 1 base, leaving 8 bases between them. The CDR3 spans 13 residues. DNA of the CDR3: TGCAGCGTTGAGAAAGGGGGCACAGATACGCAGTATTTT. Amino acid sequence: CSVEKGGTDTQYF.